This T cell receptor beta chain is drawn from a study of beta chain features in type 1 diabetes. Expressed TCRB transcripts got sequenced, as all isolated RNA was reverse transcribed. TCRdb's table, derived via immunoSEQ multiplex PCR, lists solely in-frame clones and lacks some. This table has around 340,000 clones, about a tenth appearing once. This clone was seen only a few times. The antigen remains undetermined. Germline V gives CDR1 MNHNY, CDR2 SVGAGI (reference sequence). The CDR3 has 14 residues. The V segment lost 7 bases and the J segment 14 bases; nucleotides outside the gene matches: 14. Study-wide results and limits: Shortening that was moderate but significant affected the TCRB CDR3s of Type 1 diabetes patients in all four CD4+ subsets. In cDNA sequencing, cells with high TCR expression could be over-represented.

This receptor was identified in a man younger than 40 with type 1 diabetes. The rearrangement links TRBV6-6 to TRBJ2-1; 10 bases agree with TRBD2. The material sequenced was central memory CD4+ T cells from blood. The CDR3 DNA reads as TGTGCCAGCATAATATCAAGCGGGGGGGCTGATAAGTTCTTC. Its translation is CASIISSGGADKFF.